These 2 T cell receptor beta chains were all obtained from the same sample, sequenced in a study of cytomegalovirus exposure and HLA in healthy donors. The protocol was immunoSEQ multiplex PCR, while the TCRdb copy is restricted to in-frame clones and leaves out a portion. The sample shows under 250,000 clones, roughly 87% of them seen only once. Sequenced material: PBMCs. All receptors derive from a man aged 18 to 30 in good health and CMV-seropositive.

This clone was recorded once. The V and J genes are TRBV6-5 and TRBJ2-7; D tentatively reads TRBD1 or TRBD2 (5 bases each). Germline V lookup: CDR1 MNHEY, CDR2 SVGAGI. This CDR3 is 16 amino acids long. Trimming left V 0 bases short and J 7 bases short, with 19 bases between. The CDR3 reads CASSYSRGGGLVEQYF. CDR3 nucleotides: TGTGCCAGCAGTTACTCGAGGGGCGGTGGTCTTGTGGAGCAGTACTTC.

The chain joins TRBV5-6 to TRBJ2-1; 9 nucleotides line up with TRBD2. The length of the CDR3 is 16 residues. Per germline, CDR1 SGHDT and CDR2 YYEEEE. V shed 0 bases, J shed 4 bases, and the junction held 5 bases outside the gene matches. The CDR3 loop is CASSLVGSGGYNEQFF. CDR3 DNA sequence: TGTGCCAGCAGCTTGGTGGGTAGCGGGGGTTACAATGAGCAGTTCTTC. The full variable domain, completed using reference TRBV5-6 and TRBJ2-1, is DAGVTQSPTHLIKTRGQQVTLRCSPKSGHDTVSWYQQALGQGPQFIFQYYEEEERQRGNFPDRFSGHQFPNYSSELNVNALLLGDSALYLCASSLVGSGGYNEQFFGPGTRLTVL.